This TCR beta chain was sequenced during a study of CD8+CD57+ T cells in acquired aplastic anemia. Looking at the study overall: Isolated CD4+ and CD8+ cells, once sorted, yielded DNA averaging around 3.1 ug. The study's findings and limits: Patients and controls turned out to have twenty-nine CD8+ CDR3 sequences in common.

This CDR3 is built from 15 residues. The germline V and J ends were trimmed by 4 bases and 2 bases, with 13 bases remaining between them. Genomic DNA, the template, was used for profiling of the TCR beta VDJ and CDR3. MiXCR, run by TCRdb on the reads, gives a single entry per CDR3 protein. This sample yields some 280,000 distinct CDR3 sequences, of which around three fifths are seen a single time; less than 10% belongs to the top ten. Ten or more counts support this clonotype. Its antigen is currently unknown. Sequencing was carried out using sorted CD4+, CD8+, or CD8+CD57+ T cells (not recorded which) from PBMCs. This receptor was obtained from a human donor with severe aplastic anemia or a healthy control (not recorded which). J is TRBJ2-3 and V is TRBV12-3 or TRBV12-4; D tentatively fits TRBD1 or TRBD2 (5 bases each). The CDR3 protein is CASSSWDQHTDTQYF. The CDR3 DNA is TGTGCCAGCAGTTCCTGGGACCAACACACAGATACGCAGTATTTT.